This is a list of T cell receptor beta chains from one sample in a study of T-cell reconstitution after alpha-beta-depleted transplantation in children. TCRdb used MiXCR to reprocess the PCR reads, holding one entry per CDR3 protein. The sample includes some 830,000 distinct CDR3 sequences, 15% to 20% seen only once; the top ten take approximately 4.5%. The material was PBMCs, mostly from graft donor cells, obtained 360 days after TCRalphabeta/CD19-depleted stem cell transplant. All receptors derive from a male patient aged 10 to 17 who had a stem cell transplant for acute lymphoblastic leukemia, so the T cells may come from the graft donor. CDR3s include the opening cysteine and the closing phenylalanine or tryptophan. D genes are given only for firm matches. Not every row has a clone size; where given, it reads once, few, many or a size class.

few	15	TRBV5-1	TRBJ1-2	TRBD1	CASSLVSTGNYGYTF	TGCGCCAGCAGCTTGGTTTCGACAGGGAACTATGGCTACACCTTC
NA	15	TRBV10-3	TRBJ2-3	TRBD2	CAISLAGGHTDTQYF	TGTGCCATCAGTTTAGCGGGGGGGCACACAGATACGCAGTATTTT
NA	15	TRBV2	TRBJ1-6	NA	CASRAEGGRYSPLHF	TGTGCCAGCAGAGCCGAGGGTGGGCGTTATTCACCCCTCCACTTT
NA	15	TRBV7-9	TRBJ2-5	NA	CASSPPVRAGETQYF	TGTGCCAGCAGCCCCCCAGTAAGGGCTGGAGAGACCCAGTACTTC
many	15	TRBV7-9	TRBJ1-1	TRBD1	CASSLDRVLNTEAFF	TGTGCCAGCAGCTTGGACAGGGTACTGAACACTGAAGCTTTCTTT
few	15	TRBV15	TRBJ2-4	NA	CATSRDNSPKNIQYF	TGTGCCACCAGCAGAGATAACAGTCCGAAAAACATTCAGTACTTC
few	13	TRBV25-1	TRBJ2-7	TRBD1	CASSQGAWYEQYF	TGTGCCAGCAGTCAGGGGGCATGGTACGAGCAGTACTTC
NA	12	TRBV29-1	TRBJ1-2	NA	CSTIWGDGGYTF	TGCAGCACCATTTGGGGGGATGGCGGCTACACCTTC
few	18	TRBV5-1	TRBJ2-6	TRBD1	CASSLRDRGISGANVLTF	TGCGCCAGCAGCTTGCGGGACAGGGGTATCTCTGGGGCCAACGTCCTGACTTTC
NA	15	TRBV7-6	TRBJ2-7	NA	CASSSYGQGGHEQYF	TGTGCCAGCAGCTCATACGGACAAGGGGGGCACGAGCAGTACTTC
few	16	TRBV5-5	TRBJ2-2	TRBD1	CASSLSGQGNTGELFF	TGTGCCAGCAGCTTGTCCGGACAGGGGAACACCGGGGAGCTGTTTTTT
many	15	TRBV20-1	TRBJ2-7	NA	CSAIGARGRTYEQYF	TGCAGTGCTATTGGGGCCCGGGGGAGGACGTACGAGCAGTACTTC
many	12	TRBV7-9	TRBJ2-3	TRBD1	CASTGNTDTQYF	TGTGCCTCGACAGGGAACACAGATACGCAGTATTTT
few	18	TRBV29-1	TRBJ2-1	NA	CSVFGGLALLRKHNEQFF	TGCAGCGTGTTCGGGGGGCTAGCCCTCCTTCGCAAACACAATGAGCAGTTCTTC
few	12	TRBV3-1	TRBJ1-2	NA	CASSSTEPGYTF	TGTGCCAGCAGCTCGACTGAGCCCGGCTACACCTTC
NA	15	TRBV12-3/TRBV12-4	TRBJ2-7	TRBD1	CASSAPGQGIDEQYF	TGTGCCAGCAGTGCGCCGGGACAGGGTATCGACGAGCAGTACTTC
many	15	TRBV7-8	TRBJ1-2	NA	CASSSSGGTLYGYTF	TGTGCCAGCAGCTCATCGGGAGGGACGCTCTATGGCTACACCTTC
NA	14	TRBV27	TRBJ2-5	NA	CASSPFIGIETQHF	TGTGCCAGCAGCCCCTTTATTGGTATCGAGACCCAGCACTTC
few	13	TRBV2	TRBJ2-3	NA	CASSEVTWDTQYF	TGTGCCAGCAGTGAAGTTACGTGGGATACGCAGTATTTT
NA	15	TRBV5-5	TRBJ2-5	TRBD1	CASSGGTGGLETQYF	TGTGCCAGCAGTGGGGGGACAGGGGGCTTAGAGACCCAGTACTTC
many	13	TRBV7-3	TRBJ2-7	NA	CASSLTPGMEQYF	TGTGCCAGCAGCTTAACACCTGGAATGGAGCAGTACTTC
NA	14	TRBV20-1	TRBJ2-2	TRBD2	CSAKVSGNPGELFF	TGCAGTGCTAAAGTGAGCGGGAATCCCGGGGAGCTGTTTTTT
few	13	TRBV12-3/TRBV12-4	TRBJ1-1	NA	CASKMTANTEAFF	TGTGCCAGCAAAATGACAGCTAACACTGAAGCTTTCTTT
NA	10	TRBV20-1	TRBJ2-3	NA	CSAWRDTQYF	TGCAGTGCTTGGAGGGATACGCAGTATTTT
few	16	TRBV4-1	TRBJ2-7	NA	CASSPLASPPTYEQYF	TGCGCCAGCAGCCCCTTAGCTAGCCCACCAACCTACGAGCAGTACTTC
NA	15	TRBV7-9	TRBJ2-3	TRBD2	CASSVTSGDTDTQYF	TGTGCCAGCAGCGTTACTAGCGGGGACACAGATACGCAGTATTTT
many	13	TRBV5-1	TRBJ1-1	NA	CASSLEGSTEAFF	TGCGCCAGCAGCTTGGAAGGCTCCACTGAAGCTTTCTTT
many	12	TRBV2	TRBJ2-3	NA	CASSRSEDTQYF	TGTGCCAGCAGTCGGTCTGAAGATACGCAGTATTTT
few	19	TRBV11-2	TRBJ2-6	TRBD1	CASSARTGSGISGANVLTF	TGTGCCAGCAGCGCTCGGACAGGGAGTGGGATATCTGGGGCCAACGTCCTGACTTTC
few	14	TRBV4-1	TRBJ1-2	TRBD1	CASSQVGQEYGYTF	TGCGCCAGCAGCCAAGTCGGACAGGAGTATGGCTACACCTTC
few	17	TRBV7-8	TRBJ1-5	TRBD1	CASSFKPWGQSYQPQHF	TGTGCCAGCAGCTTTAAGCCATGGGGACAGAGCTATCAGCCCCAGCATTTT
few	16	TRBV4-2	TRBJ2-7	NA	CASSQESTGISYEQYF	TGTGCCAGCAGCCAAGAATCCACAGGGATCTCCTACGAGCAGTACTTC
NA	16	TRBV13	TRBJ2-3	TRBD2	CASSMRLAGGTDTQYF	TGTGCCAGCAGCATGAGACTAGCGGGAGGGACAGATACGCAGTATTTT
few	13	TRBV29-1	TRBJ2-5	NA	CSVEGRGWETQYF	TGCAGCGTTGAAGGCAGGGGTTGGGAGACCCAGTACTTC
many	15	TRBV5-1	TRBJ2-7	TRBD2	CASSRGLAGSDEQYF	TGCGCCAGCAGCCGCGGACTAGCGGGAAGTGACGAGCAGTACTTC
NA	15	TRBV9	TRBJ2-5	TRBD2	CASSPLPSGRETQYF	TGTGCCAGCAGCCCCCTGCCTAGCGGGAGAGAGACCCAGTACTTC
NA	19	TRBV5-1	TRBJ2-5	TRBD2	CASSRGTGRQSGIPETQYF	TGCGCCAGCAGCCGGGGAACCGGTCGTCAGAGCGGGATCCCAGAGACCCAGTACTTC
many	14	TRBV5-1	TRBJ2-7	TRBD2	CASSYRLAGDEQYF	TGCGCCAGCAGCTACCGACTAGCGGGAGACGAGCAGTACTTC
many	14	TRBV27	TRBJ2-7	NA	CASSFAGDSYEQYF	TGTGCCAGCAGTTTCGCAGGGGACTCCTACGAGCAGTACTTC
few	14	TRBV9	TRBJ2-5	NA	CASSLATPQETQYF	TGTGCCAGCAGTCTAGCGACCCCCCAAGAGACCCAGTACTTC
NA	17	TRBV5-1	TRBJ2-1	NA	CASNWRSGTDSYNEQFF	TGCGCCAGCAATTGGAGGTCCGGGACGGACTCCTACAATGAGCAGTTCTTC
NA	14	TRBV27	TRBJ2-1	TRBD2	CASSPVLALGEQFF	TGTGCCAGCAGTCCAGTACTAGCGTTAGGGGAGCAGTTCTTC
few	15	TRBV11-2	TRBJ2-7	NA	CASSFRNKHSHEQYF	TGTGCCAGCAGCTTTAGGAACAAACACAGTCACGAGCAGTACTTC
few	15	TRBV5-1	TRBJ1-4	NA	CASSHWGENPEKLFF	TGCGCCAGCAGCCATTGGGGGGAGAATCCTGAAAAACTGTTTTTT
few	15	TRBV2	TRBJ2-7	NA	CASRPAGDPFGEQYF	TGTGCCAGCAGACCCGCAGGGGATCCGTTCGGCGAGCAGTACTTC
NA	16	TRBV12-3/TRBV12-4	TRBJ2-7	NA	CASSPSTVTSSYEQYF	TGTGCCAGCAGTCCATCCACGGTGACTAGTTCCTACGAGCAGTACTTC
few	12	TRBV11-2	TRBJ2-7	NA	CASSQAVNEQYF	TGTGCCAGCAGCCAGGCGGTTAACGAGCAGTACTTC
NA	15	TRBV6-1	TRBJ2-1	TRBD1	CASRKDRGSYNEQFF	TGTGCCAGCAGGAAGGACAGGGGGTCCTACAATGAGCAGTTCTTC
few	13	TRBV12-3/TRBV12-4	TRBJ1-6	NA	CASVQVLNSPLHF	TGTGCCAGCGTACAGGTGCTGAATTCACCCCTCCACTTT
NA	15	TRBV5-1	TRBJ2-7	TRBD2	CASSSHSGISYEQYF	TGCGCCAGCAGCTCCCATAGCGGGATCTCCTACGAGCAGTACTTC
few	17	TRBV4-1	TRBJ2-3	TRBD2	CASSQDGTSGRQDTQYF	TGCGCCAGCAGCCAAGATGGAACTAGCGGGAGGCAAGATACGCAGTATTTT
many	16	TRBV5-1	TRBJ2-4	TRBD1	CASSFGQGSYKNIQYF	TGCGCCAGCAGCTTTGGACAGGGATCCTACAAAAACATTCAGTACTTC
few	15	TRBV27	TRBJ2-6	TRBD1	CASRYRGAGANVLTF	TGTGCCAGCCGCTACAGGGGAGCTGGGGCCAACGTCCTGACTTTC
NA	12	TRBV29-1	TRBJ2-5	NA	CSVQGNEETQYF	TGCAGCGTCCAGGGGAATGAAGAGACCCAGTACTTC